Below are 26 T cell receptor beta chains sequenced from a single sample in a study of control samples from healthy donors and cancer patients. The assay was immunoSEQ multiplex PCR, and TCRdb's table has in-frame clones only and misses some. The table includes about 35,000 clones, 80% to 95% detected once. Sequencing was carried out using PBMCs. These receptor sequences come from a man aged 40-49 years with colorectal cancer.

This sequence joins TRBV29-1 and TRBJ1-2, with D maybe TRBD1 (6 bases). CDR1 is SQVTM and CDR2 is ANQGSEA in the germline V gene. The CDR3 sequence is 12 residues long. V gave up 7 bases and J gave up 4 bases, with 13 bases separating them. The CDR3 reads CSGGGGSYGYTF. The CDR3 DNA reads TGCAGCGGGGGTGGGGGCTCCTATGGCTACACCTTC.

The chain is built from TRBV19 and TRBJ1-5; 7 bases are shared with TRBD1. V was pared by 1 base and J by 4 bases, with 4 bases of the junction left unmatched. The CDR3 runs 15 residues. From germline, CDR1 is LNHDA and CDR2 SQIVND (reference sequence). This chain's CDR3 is CASSIGGTVNQPQHF. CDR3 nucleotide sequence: TGTGCCAGTAGTATAGGAGGGACAGTAAATCAGCCCCAGCATTTT. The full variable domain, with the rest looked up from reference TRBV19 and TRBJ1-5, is DGGITQSPKYLFRKEGQNVTLSCEQNLNHDAMYWYRQDPGQGLRLIYYSQIVNDFQKGDIAEGYSVSREKKESFPLTVTSAQKNPTAFYLCASSIGGTVNQPQHFGDGTRLSIL.

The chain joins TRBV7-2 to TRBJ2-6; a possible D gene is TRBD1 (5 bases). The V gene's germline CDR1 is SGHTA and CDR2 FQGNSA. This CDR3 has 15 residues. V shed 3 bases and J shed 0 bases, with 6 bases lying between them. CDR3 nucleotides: TGTGCCAGCAGCTTTCAGGGCTCTGGGGCCAACGTCCTGACTTTC. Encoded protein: CASSFQGSGANVLTF.

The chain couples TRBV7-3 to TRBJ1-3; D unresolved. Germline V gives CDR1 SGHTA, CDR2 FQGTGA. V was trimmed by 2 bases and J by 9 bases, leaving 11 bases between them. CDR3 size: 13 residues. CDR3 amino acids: CASSLGPFGTIYF. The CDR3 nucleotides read TGTGCCAGCAGCTTAGGACCCTTTGGCACCATATATTTT.

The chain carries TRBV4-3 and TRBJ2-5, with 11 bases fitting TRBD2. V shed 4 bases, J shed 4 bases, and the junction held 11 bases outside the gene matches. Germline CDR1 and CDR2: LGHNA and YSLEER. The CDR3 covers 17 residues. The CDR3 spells CASSLRGSGTSGETQYF. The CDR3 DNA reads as TGCGCCAGCAGCCTCCGTGGGAGCGGGACTAGCGGAGAGACCCAGTACTTC.

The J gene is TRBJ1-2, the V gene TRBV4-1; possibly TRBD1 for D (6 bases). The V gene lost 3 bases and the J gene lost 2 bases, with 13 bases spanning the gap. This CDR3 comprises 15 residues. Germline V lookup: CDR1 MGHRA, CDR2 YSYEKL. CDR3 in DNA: TGCGCCAGCAGCCAGGGGCAGGGGACCAACTATGGCTACACCTTC. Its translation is CASSQGQGTNYGYTF.

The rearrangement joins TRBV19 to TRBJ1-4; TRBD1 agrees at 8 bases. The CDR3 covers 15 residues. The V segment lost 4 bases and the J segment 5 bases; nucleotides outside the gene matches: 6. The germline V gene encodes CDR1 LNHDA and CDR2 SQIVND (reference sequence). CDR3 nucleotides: TGTGCCAGTAGTACAACCGGGACAGGAAATGAAAAACTGTTTTTT. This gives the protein CASSTTGTGNEKLFF. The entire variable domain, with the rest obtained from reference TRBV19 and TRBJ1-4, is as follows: DGGITQSPKYLFRKEGQNVTLSCEQNLNHDAMYWYRQDPGQGLRLIYYSQIVNDFQKGDIAEGYSVSREKKESFPLTVTSAQKNPTAFYLCASSTTGTGNEKLFFGSGTQLSVL.

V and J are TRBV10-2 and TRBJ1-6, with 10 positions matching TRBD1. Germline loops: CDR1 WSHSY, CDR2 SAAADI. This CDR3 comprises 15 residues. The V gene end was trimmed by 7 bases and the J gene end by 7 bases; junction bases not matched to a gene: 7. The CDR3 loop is CASTFSGQGNSPLHF. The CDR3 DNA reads TGCGCCAGCACTTTTTCGGGACAGGGGAATTCACCCCTCCACTTT.

The CDR3 sequence: CASSLSGTVNYEQYF. CDR3 nucleotides: TGTGCCAGCAGCTTGTCCGGGACAGTAAACTACGAGCAGTACTTC. This chain uses TRBV5-4 with TRBJ2-7, with 7 bases matching TRBD1. The CDR3 contains 15 residues. J gave up 3 bases and V 1 base, and 7 bases lay outside the gene matches. Germline lookup yields CDR1 SGHNT and CDR2 YYREEE (reference sequence).

CDR3 region: CASSDLGGAMDTEAFF. CDR3 nucleotide sequence: TGTGCCAGCAGTGACTTGGGGGGCGCAATGGACACTGAAGCTTTCTTT. V gene TRBV6-4 combines with J gene TRBJ1-1, with a tentative D call TRBD1 (6 bases). In germline, CDR1 is MRHNA, CDR2 SNTAGT. V was trimmed by 1 base and J by 3 bases, leaving 15 bases between them. This CDR3 region has 16 residues.

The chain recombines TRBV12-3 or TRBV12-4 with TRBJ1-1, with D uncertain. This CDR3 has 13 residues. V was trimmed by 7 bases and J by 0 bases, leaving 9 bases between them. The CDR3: CASKGRLNTEAFF. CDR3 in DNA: TGTGCCAGCAAAGGAAGGTTGAACACTGAAGCTTTCTTT.

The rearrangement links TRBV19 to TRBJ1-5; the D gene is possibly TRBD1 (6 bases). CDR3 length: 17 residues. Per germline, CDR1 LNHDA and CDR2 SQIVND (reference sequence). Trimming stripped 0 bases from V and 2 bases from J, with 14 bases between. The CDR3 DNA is TGTGCCAGTAGTATAGAGGGGGGCGGACACCGCAATCAGCCCCAGCATTTT. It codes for CASSIEGGGHRNQPQHF.

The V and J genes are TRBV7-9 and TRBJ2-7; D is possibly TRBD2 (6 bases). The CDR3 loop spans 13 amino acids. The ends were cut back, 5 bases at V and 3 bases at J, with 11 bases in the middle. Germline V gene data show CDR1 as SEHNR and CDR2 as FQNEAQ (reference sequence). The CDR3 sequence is CASSTLGGYEQYF. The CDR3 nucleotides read TGTGCCAGCAGCACACTGGGGGGCTACGAGCAGTACTTC.

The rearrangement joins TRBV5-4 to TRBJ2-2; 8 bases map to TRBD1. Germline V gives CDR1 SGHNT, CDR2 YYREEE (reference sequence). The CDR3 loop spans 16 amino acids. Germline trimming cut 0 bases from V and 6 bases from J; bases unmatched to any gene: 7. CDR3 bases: TGTGCCAGCAGCTTGGCCGGTGGACAGGGACCCGGGGAGCTGTTTTTT. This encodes CASSLAGGQGPGELFF.

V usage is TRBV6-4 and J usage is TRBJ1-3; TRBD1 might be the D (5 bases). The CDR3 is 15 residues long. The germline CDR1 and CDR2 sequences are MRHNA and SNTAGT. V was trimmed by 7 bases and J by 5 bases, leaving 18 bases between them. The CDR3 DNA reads TGTGCCAGCATCCCAGGGACCAGCAAGAGAAACACCATATATTTT. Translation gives CASIPGTSKRNTIYF.

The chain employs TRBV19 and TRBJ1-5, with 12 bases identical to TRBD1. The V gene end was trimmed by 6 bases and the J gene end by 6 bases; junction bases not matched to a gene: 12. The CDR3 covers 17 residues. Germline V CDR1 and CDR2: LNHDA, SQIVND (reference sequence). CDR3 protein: CASRTTVGQGAGQPQHF. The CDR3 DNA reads TGTGCCAGTAGAACAACCGTGGGACAGGGGGCCGGTCAGCCCCAGCATTTT.

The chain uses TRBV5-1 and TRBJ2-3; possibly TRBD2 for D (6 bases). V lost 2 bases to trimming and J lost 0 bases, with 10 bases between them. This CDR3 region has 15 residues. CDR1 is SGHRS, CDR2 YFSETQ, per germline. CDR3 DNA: TGCGCCAGCAGCTTCCTGGGGACTAGCACAGATACGCAGTATTTT. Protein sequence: CASSFLGTSTDTQYF.

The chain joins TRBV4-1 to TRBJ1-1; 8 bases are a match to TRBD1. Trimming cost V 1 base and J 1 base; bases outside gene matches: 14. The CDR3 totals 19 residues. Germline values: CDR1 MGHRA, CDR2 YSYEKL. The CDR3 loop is CASSQGLRWTGLENTEAFF. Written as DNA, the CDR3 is TGCGCCAGCAGCCAAGGTCTTCGCTGGACAGGGTTAGAGAACACTGAAGCTTTCTTT.

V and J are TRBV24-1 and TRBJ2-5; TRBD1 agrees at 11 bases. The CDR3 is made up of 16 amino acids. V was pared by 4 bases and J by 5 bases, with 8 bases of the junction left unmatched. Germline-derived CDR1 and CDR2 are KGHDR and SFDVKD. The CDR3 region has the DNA TGTGCCACCAGTGACATCGGACAGGGGGCTTCGGAGACCCAGTACTTC. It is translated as CATSDIGQGASETQYF.

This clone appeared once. In DNA, the CDR3 is TGTGCCAGCAGCCCTAATACCGGGGCGCAAGAGACCCAGTACTTC. Amino acids: CASSPNTGAQETQYF. The chain uses TRBV3-1 (or the pseudogene TRBV3-2) and TRBJ2-5; D may correspond to TRBD1 or TRBD2 (5 bases each). The CDR3 sequence is 15 residues long. In germline, CDR1 is LGHDT, CDR2 YNNKEL (reference sequence). Trimming shortened V by 4 bases and J by 2 bases, and 14 bases separated the two germline ends.

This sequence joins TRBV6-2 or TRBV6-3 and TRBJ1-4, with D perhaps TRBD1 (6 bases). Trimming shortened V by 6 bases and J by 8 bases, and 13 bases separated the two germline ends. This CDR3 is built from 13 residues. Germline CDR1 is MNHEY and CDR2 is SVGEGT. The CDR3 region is CASSRGYLEKLFF. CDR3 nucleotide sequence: TGTGCCAGCAGCAGGGGCTATCTGGAAAAACTGTTTTTT.

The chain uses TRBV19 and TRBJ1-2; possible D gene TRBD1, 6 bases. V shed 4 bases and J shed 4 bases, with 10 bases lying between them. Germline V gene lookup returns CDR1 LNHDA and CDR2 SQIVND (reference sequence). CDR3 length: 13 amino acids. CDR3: CASSRDTLYGYTF. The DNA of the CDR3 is TGTGCCAGTAGTAGGGACACCCTCTATGGCTACACCTTC.

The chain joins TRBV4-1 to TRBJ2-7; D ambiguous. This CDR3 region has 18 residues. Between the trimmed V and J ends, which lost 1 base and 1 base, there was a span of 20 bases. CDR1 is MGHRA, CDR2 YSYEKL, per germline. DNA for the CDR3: TGCGCCAGCAGCCAAGTTTTAATCAGCACTGTACAATCCTACGAGCAGTACTTC. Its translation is CASSQVLISTVQSYEQYF.

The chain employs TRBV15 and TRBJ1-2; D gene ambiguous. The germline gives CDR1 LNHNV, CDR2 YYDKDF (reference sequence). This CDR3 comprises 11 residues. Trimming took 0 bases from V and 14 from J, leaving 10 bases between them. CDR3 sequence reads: CATSRDFVHTF. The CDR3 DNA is TGTGCCACCAGCAGAGATTTTGTCCATACCTTC.

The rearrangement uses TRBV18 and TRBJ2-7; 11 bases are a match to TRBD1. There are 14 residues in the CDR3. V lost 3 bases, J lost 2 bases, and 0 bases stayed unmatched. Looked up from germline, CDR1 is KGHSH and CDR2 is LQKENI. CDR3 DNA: TGTGCCAGCTCACCGGGACAGGGGGCCTACGAGCAGTACTTC. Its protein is CASSPGQGAYEQYF.

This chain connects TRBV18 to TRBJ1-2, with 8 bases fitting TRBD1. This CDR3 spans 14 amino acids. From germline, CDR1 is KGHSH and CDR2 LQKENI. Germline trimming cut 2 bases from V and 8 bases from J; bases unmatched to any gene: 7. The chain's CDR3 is CASSPLDRDGGYTF. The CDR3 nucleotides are TGTGCCAGCTCACCATTGGACAGGGACGGGGGCTACACCTTC.